This T cell receptor (beta chain) was observed in a study of cytomegalovirus exposure and HLA in healthy donors. Study-level background: T cells numbering 150 million to 200 million yielded 100 million to 120 million unique TCR beta sequences in an earlier analysis. The study's findings and limits: Later on, analysis showed that most CMV-associated TCR beta chains appeared to be HLA-restricted.

The length of the CDR3 is 15 residues. Per germline, CDR1 MRHNA and CDR2 SNTAGT. The V segment lost 0 bases and the J segment 9 bases; nucleotides outside the gene matches: 6. The PCR ran on 60 Vbeta and 13 Jbeta primers. Repertoires were generated with immunoSEQ multiplex PCR, while TCRdb's copy carries only in-frame clones and drops some. The sample records 150,000 or so clones, more than 60% being singletons. This clone was counted only a few times. Its target is not known. The chain carries TRBV6-4 and TRBJ2-1; 9 positions agree with TRBD2. Sample: PBMCs. The sequence came from a woman between 40 and 50 years old in good health and CMV-seronegative. CDR3 residues: CASSDSIDSGSEQFF. The CDR3 DNA reads as TGTGCCAGCAGTGACTCGATTGATAGCGGGAGTGAGCAGTTCTTC.